These T cell receptor beta chains were read from a single sample in a study of blood T cell repertoires in COVID-19. The table came from immunoSEQ multiplex PCR; TCRdb's copy has only in-frame clones and leaves some out. The sample lists 70,000 to 95,000 clones, roughly 76% occurring once. The sequencing sample was made of peripheral blood. These receptors originate from a woman aged 65 to 85 with acute or convalescent COVID-19. The CDR3 runs from the conserved cysteine through the conserved F or W. D genes are given only for firm matches.

>.|TRBV5-1|TRBJ1-2
TGCGCCAGCAGCTTGGCACCAGGGAAAGGTGGCGGCTACACCTTC
CASSLAPGKGGGYTF
>.|TRBV10-1|TRBJ1-1
TGCGCCAGCAGTGAGAACATGAACACTGAAGCTTTCTTT
CASSENMNTEAFF
>TRBD1|TRBV5-1|TRBJ1-4
TGCGCCAGCAGCGGGGGACAGCTTAATGAAAAACTGTTTTTT
CASSGGQLNEKLFF
>TRBD2|TRBV7-2|TRBJ2-1
TGTGCCAGCAGCTTGACTAGCGGGAGTCGTAATGAGCAGTTCTTC
CASSLTSGSRNEQFF
>TRBD1|TRBV28|TRBJ1-1
TGTGCCAGCAGTTTAATGGACAGGCGGAGGGCTGAAGCTTTCTTT
CASSLMDRRRAEAFF